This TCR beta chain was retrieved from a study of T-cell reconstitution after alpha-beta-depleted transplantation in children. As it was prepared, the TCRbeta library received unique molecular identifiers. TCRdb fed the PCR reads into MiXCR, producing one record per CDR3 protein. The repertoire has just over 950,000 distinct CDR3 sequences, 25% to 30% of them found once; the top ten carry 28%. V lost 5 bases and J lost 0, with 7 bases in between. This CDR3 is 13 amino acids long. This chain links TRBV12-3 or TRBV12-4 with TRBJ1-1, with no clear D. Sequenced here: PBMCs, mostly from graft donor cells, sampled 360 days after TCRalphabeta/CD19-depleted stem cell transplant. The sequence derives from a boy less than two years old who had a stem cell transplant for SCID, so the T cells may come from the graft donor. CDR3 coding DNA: TGTGCCAGCAGTACGACCATGAACACTGAAGCTTTCTTT. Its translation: CASSTTMNTEAFF.